What follows are 12 T cell receptor beta chains derived from one specimen sequenced in a study of a mutant IDH1 vaccine in newly diagnosed glioma. Profiling relied on immunoSEQ multiplex PCR, and the TCRdb table lists in-frame clones only, not all of them. Here the sample spans roughly 60,000 clones, more than 80% being singletons. Antigen specificity for these receptors is unknown. Described time point: week 35, safety follow-up. Every vaccine dose comprised 300 ug of mutant IDH1 20-mer peptide plus topical imiquimod. The specimen comprised PBMCs, sampled from a glioma patient whose treatment included an IDH1 peptide vaccine. The receptors stem from a middle-aged man with glioma.

The chain joins TRBV9 to TRBJ2-3; TRBD1 matches at 8 bases. The CDR3 is 16 residues long. Germline assignment: CDR1 SGDLS and CDR2 YYNGEE. V dropped 4 bases and J dropped 4; count of bases not matched to a gene: 11. The CDR3 protein is CASSLRTGWAADTQYF. DNA of the CDR3: TGTGCCAGCAGCTTGCGGACAGGGTGGGCGGCAGATACGCAGTATTTT.

This rearrangement joins TRBV2 to TRBJ1-1; D is ambiguous. V lost 5 bases and J lost 1, with 8 bases in between. This CDR3 contains 13 residues. CDR1 SNHLY and CDR2 FYNNEI come from the germline V gene. As DNA, the CDR3 is TGTGCCAGCAGTACAGCTCCGAACACTGAAGCTTTCTTT. Its protein product is CASSTAPNTEAFF.

The chain employs TRBV7-3 and TRBJ2-2; TRBD1 matches at 10 bases. The J segment lost 4 bases and the V segment lost 0 bases, leaving 5 bases of the junction unmatched. CDR1 SGHTA and CDR2 FQGTGA come from the germline V gene. The CDR3 extends over 17 amino acids. The CDR3 loop is CASSLTIGQGVTGELFF. The CDR3 bases are TGTGCCAGCAGCTTAACGATTGGACAGGGGGTCACCGGGGAGCTGTTTTTT.

The chain employs TRBV6-5 and TRBJ2-3; D is unresolved. CDR1 is MNHEY, CDR2 SVGAGI, per germline. V lost 0 bases and J 6 bases, leaving 13 bases between the germline ends. This CDR3 is built from 15 residues. CDR3 DNA: TGTGCCAGCAGTTACTCGGGTGGATCTCCGGATACGCAGTATTTT. Its protein product is CASSYSGGSPDTQYF.

This clone was seen a handful of times. V usage is TRBV2 and J usage is TRBJ2-2, with D tentatively TRBD1 (6 bases). Germline V gene lookup returns CDR1 SNHLY and CDR2 FYNNEI. V shed 8 bases and J shed 5 bases, with 15 bases lying between them. The CDR3 is 14 amino acids. The CDR3 DNA is TGTGCCAGCCCGCGAGAGGGGGTTACCGGGGAGCTGTTTTTT. This encodes CASPREGVTGELFF.

CDR3 DNA sequence: TGTGCCACCAGCCGCCGGTCCGGACTAGCGGGAGGGGGAGAGACCCAGTACTTC. It specifies CATSRRSGLAGGGETQYF. This sequence joins TRBV15 and TRBJ2-5, with 15 bases aligning to TRBD2. The CDR3 is 18 residues long. In germline, CDR1 is LNHNV, CDR2 YYDKDF (reference sequence). V dropped 5 bases and J dropped 4; count of bases not matched to a gene: 11.

This clone was counted once. The J gene is TRBJ1-5, the V gene TRBV21-1; the table's D call, TRBD1, was not checked against the DNA. TRBV21-1 is classified as a pseudogene. The CDR3 is made up of 18 amino acids. The CDR3 nucleotides are TGTGCCAGCAGGAAAGAGAGGGGACAGTTATATAGCAATCAGCCCCAGCATTTT. It yields the protein CASRKERGQLYSNQPQHF.

V usage is TRBV7-9 and J usage is TRBJ2-1; D gene unclear. The CDR3 is made up of 16 amino acids. Between the trimmed V and J ends, which lost 0 bases and 0 bases, there was a span of 9 bases. The germline gives CDR1 SEHNR, CDR2 FQNEAQ (reference sequence). This CDR3 reads CASSLAPPFSYNEQFF. The DNA of the CDR3 is TGTGCCAGCAGCTTAGCGCCTCCCTTCTCCTACAATGAGCAGTTCTTC.

The J gene is TRBJ2-7, the V gene TRBV7-9; no clear D gene. The CDR3 is 14 residues long. Germline CDR1 is SEHNR and CDR2 is FQNEAQ (reference sequence). Trimming left V 0 bases short and J 1 base short, with 7 bases between. DNA for the CDR3: TGTGCCAGCAGCTTAGCGGGAATGTCCTACGAGCAGTACTTC. Encoded protein: CASSLAGMSYEQYF. Using reference TRBV7-9 and TRBJ2-7 for the parts outside the CDR3, the full variable domain is DTGVSQNPRHKITKRGQNVTFRCDPISEHNRLYWYRQTLGQGPEFLTYFQNEAQLEKSRLLSDRFSAERPKGSFSTLEIQRTEQGDSAMYLCASSLAGMSYEQYFGPGTRLTVT.

The V call is TRBV15, the J call TRBJ2-3; D is unresolved. CDR1 and CDR2 from the germline V gene are LNHNV and YYDKDF (reference sequence). This CDR3 is built from 13 residues. Trimming cost V 4 bases and J 4 bases, with 9 bases left between them. CDR3 sequence (DNA): TGTGCCACCAGCAACGGGCGTTCAGATACGCAGTATTTT. It is translated as CATSNGRSDTQYF.

The chain has TRBV5-1 and TRBJ2-5, with a possible D match to TRBD1 (6 bases). The CDR3 extends over 16 amino acids. The germline V gene has CDR1 SGHRS and CDR2 YFSETQ. Between the trimmed V and J ends, which lost 0 bases and 5 bases, there was a span of 17 bases. Here the CDR3 DNA reads TGCGCCAGCAGCTTGGAACAGGGTTTTGGTACGGAGACCCAGTACTTC. This translates into CASSLEQGFGTETQYF. The variable domain in full, completed from reference TRBV5-1 and TRBJ2-5, reads KAGVTQTPRYLIKTRGQQVTLSCSPISGHRSVSWYQQTPGQGLQFLFEYFSETQRNKGNFPGRFSGRQFSNSRSEMNVSTLELGDSALYLCASSLEQGFGTETQYFGPGTRLLVL.

The V call is TRBV18, the J call TRBJ1-6; a weak D match, TRBD1 (5 bases). The CDR3 length is 17 residues. The germline V gene has CDR1 KGHSH and CDR2 LQKENI. V gave up 6 bases and J gave up 2 bases, with 17 bases separating them. CDR3 nucleotides: TGTGCCAGCTCGCGGTGGGACGGTACGGCCTATAATTCACCCCTCCACTTT. Protein: CASSRWDGTAYNSPLHF.